Presented here are 19 T cell receptor beta chains from one specimen sequenced in a study of blood T cell repertoires in COVID-19. TCRdb's table, derived via immunoSEQ multiplex PCR, lists solely in-frame clones and lacks some. The table includes about 60,000 clones, 87% detected once. The specimen sequenced was peripheral blood. These receptor sequences come from a human donor with acute or convalescent COVID-19. The donor label of this sample is uncertain.

The rearrangement uses TRBV19 and TRBJ1-1; D perhaps matches TRBD1 (6 bases). Looked up from germline, CDR1 is LNHDA and CDR2 is SQIVND (reference sequence). This CDR3 contains 13 residues. Between the trimmed V and J ends, which lost 3 bases and 4 bases, there was a span of 9 bases. The CDR3 region is CASSMSRGTEAFF. CDR3 bases: TGTGCCAGTAGTATGAGCAGGGGCACTGAAGCTTTCTTT. The complete variable domain, with remaining parts taken from reference TRBV19 and TRBJ1-1, reads DGGITQSPKYLFRKEGQNVTLSCEQNLNHDAMYWYRQDPGQGLRLIYYSQIVNDFQKGDIAEGYSVSREKKESFPLTVTSAQKNPTAFYLCASSMSRGTEAFFGQGTRLTVV.

This clone appeared a few times. This chain joins TRBV27 and TRBJ1-5; tentatively, D is TRBD1 (6 bases). This CDR3 spans 15 amino acids. V shed 4 bases and J shed 3 bases, with 13 bases lying between them. Germline values: CDR1 MNHEY, CDR2 SMNVEV (reference sequence). CDR3 coding DNA: TGTGCCAGCAGTTCACCGGGACACATCAATCAGCCCCAGCATTTT. Residues: CASSSPGHINQPQHF.

The chain couples TRBV6-1 to TRBJ1-2; D gene uncertain. CDR1 and CDR2 (germline): MNHNS, SASEGT. The V and J ends lost 2 bases and 2 bases respectively, with 12 bases between them. CDR3 length: 15 residues. The CDR3 region has the DNA TGTGCCAGCAGTGAAATCGGGAGAGCAAACTATGGCTACACCTTC. This translates into CASSEIGRANYGYTF.

This sequence joins TRBV19 and TRBJ1-5, with TRBD1 matching over 7 bases. This CDR3 region has 15 residues. Germline V lookup: CDR1 LNHDA, CDR2 SQIVND (reference sequence). The V gene end was trimmed by 5 bases and the J gene end by 7 bases; junction bases not matched to a gene: 11. The CDR3, as DNA: TGTGCCAGTAGTTCGCGAACAGGGGCCCGGCAGCCCCAGCATTTT. The encoded protein is CASSSRTGARQPQHF.

The chain recombines TRBV18 with TRBJ2-3, with D tentatively TRBD2 (5 bases). The V end lost 8 bases, the J end lost 2 bases, and 11 bases lay between the germline ends. CDR1 and CDR2 from the germline V gene are KGHSH and LQKENI. The CDR3 is 13 amino acids. The CDR3 loop reads CASTTRDTDTQYF. For the CDR3, the DNA is TGTGCCAGCACAACTAGGGACACAGATACGCAGTATTTT.

This chain connects TRBV29-1 to TRBJ2-7, with a tentative D call TRBD2 (6 bases). The V and J ends lost 3 bases and 2 bases respectively, with 8 bases between them. CDR3 length equals 12 residues. Germline lookup yields CDR1 SQVTM and CDR2 ANQGSEA. This CDR3 reads CSVDSGAYEQYF. Here the CDR3 DNA reads TGCAGCGTTGACTCGGGGGCCTACGAGCAGTACTTC.

This clone was observed a single time. V and J are TRBV9 and TRBJ2-2, with D maybe TRBD1 (6 bases). The CDR3 loop spans 15 amino acids. Trimming cost V 1 base and J 4 bases, with 11 bases left between them. In germline, CDR1 is SGDLS, CDR2 YYNGEE. CDR3 protein: CASSVWGQFTGELFF. The DNA of the CDR3 is TGTGCCAGCAGCGTATGGGGACAATTCACCGGGGAGCTGTTTTTT.

The CDR3 spells CAIQFSGIKDSPLHF. CDR3 bases: TGTGCCATCCAGTTTTCGGGAATTAAGGATTCACCCCTCCACTTT. This rearrangement joins TRBV28 to TRBJ1-6; D remains unclear. This CDR3 region has 15 residues. The germline V gene has CDR1 MDHEN and CDR2 SYDVKM. Trimming pared 10 bases from V and 8 bases from J, leaving 21 bases between.

This chain links TRBV12-2 with TRBJ2-1; whether TRBD2, the table's D call, matches the DNA was not checked. TRBV12-2 is classified as a pseudogene. This CDR3 has 15 residues. The CDR3 nucleotides read TGTGCAAGTCGCTTAGGACGGAGCTCCTACAATGAGCAGTTCTTC. Translated: CASRLGRSSYNEQFF.

This rearrangement joins TRBV3-1 (or the pseudogene TRBV3-2) to TRBJ1-1; maybe TRBD1 (6 bases). Trimming took 2 bases from V and 2 from J, leaving 12 bases between them. The CDR3 runs to 15 residues. Germline-derived CDR1 and CDR2 are LGHDT and YNNKEL (reference sequence). The CDR3 DNA reads as TGTGCCAGCAGCCAACAGGACAGATATAACACTGAAGCTTTCTTT. The encoded protein is CASSQQDRYNTEAFF.

The rearrangement links TRBV5-4 to TRBJ2-7, with 9 positions matching TRBD2. The CDR3 totals 16 residues. Germline loops: CDR1 SGHNT, CDR2 YYREEE (reference sequence). The V segment lost 3 bases and the J segment 5 bases; nucleotides outside the gene matches: 12. CDR3 loop: CASSSEGVAGVNEQYF. The CDR3 DNA reads TGTGCCAGCAGCTCGGAAGGGGTAGCGGGAGTGAACGAGCAGTACTTC.

The rearrangement uses TRBV5-1 and TRBJ2-3; 14 positions match TRBD2. Germline CDR1 is SGHRS and CDR2 is YFSETQ. J gave up 4 bases and V 4 bases, and 8 bases lay outside the gene matches. The CDR3 covers 17 residues. CDR3 DNA sequence: TGCGCCAGCAGCCTTGAACCGGGACTAGCGGGAGCAGATACGCAGTATTTT. The encoded protein is CASSLEPGLAGADTQYF.

The chain joins TRBV9 to TRBJ2-2; 8 nucleotides agree with TRBD2. V shed 2 bases, J shed 2 bases, and the junction held 5 bases outside the gene matches. CDR3 size: 16 residues. Germline V gives CDR1 SGDLS, CDR2 YYNGEE. The CDR3 is CASSVWTSFNTGELFF. The DNA for the CDR3 is TGTGCCAGCAGCGTTTGGACTAGCTTTAACACCGGGGAGCTGTTTTTT.

The chain employs TRBV10-3 and TRBJ2-1; D is perhaps TRBD2 (6 bases). Trimming took 6 bases from V and 8 from J, leaving 11 bases between them. The germline V gene encodes CDR1 ENHRY and CDR2 SYGVKD. The CDR3 spans 12 residues. CDR3 coding DNA: TGTGCCATCAGGGCTAGCGTCGATGAGCAGTTCTTC. It codes for CAIRASVDEQFF.

The chain uses TRBV7-9 and TRBJ2-7; possible D gene TRBD2, 5 bases. Trimming cost V 1 base and J 5 bases, with 12 bases left between them. CDR3 length: 14 residues. Germline V gene data show CDR1 as SEHNR and CDR2 as FQNEAQ (reference sequence). CDR3 nucleotides: TGTGCCAGCAGCTTAGTCGCGGGTAGGAACGAGCAGTACTTC. This codes for CASSLVAGRNEQYF.

V gene TRBV11-1 combines with J gene TRBJ2-2; 13 bases line up with TRBD2. Trimming at V came to 5 bases and at J to 10 bases, leaving 10 bases not matched to a gene. CDR3 length equals 16 residues. Germline lookup yields CDR1 SGHAT and CDR2 FQDESV (reference sequence). CDR3 region: CASSKSGTSGTEELFF. The CDR3 DNA reads TGTGCCAGCAGCAAATCCGGGACTAGCGGGACTGAGGAGCTGTTTTTT.

V usage is TRBV18 and J usage is TRBJ1-5, with 10 positions matching TRBD1. The CDR3 has 16 residues. Looked up from germline, CDR1 is KGHSH and CDR2 is LQKENI. Trimming cost V 6 bases and J 4 bases; bases outside gene matches: 9. The CDR3 coding sequence is TGTGCCAGCTCTCCGACAGGGGGCGCGAGGAATCAGCCCCAGCATTTT. This codes for CASSPTGGARNQPQHF.

The rearrangement links TRBV28 to TRBJ2-7; D ambiguous. The length of the CDR3 is 12 residues. Germline V gene lookup returns CDR1 MDHEN and CDR2 SYDVKM. Trimming took 6 bases from V and 3 from J, leaving 9 bases between them. The CDR3 DNA reads as TGTGCCAGCAGAAATAATCGCTACGAGCAGTACTTC. Translation: CASRNNRYEQYF.

This rearrangement joins TRBV5-1 to TRBJ2-7, with D tentatively TRBD1 (6 bases). Germline values: CDR1 SGHRS, CDR2 YFSETQ. V lost 1 base, J lost 2 bases, and 10 bases lay in between. The CDR3 consists of 14 residues. CDR3 nucleotide sequence: TGCGCCAGCAGCTTGAACAGGGATCCCTACGAGCAGTACTTC. It encodes CASSLNRDPYEQYF.